Reported below is one TCR beta chain. Its specificity is not known. Germline lookup yields CDR1 GTSNPN and CDR2 SVGIG (reference sequence). V shed 3 bases and J shed 9 bases, with 15 bases lying between them. The CDR3 has 13 residues. TCRdb's copy holds only in-frame clones and misses some; the assay was immunoSEQ multiplex PCR. The sample contains 530 or so clones, 93% of which appear only once. The data were obtained in a study of T cells and Merkel cell carcinoma outcomes. Whole-study findings and limits: Repertoire plus T-cell density reportedly predicted Merkel cell carcinoma outcomes.

The sequenced sample consisted of tumor tissue from Merkel cell carcinoma. V gene TRBV30 combines with J gene TRBJ2-1, with D tentatively TRBD1 or TRBD2 (6 bases each). This TCR was sampled from a human donor with Merkel cell carcinoma. The CDR3 protein is CAWRVPGATEQFF. DNA of the CDR3: TGTGCCTGGAGGGTCCCGGGGGCTACTGAGCAGTTCTTC.